Here is one T cell receptor (beta chain) with its context. Its antigen is unknown. V was trimmed by 7 bases and J by 5 bases, leaving 18 bases between them. This CDR3 is built from 15 residues. CDR1 is MNHEY, CDR2 SMNVEV, per germline (reference sequence). The sample originates from a study of blood T cells in healthy people across ages. Findings and caveats of the study: The donors' CMV status was not determined, possibly confounding changes in expanded clonotypes. As age increased, TCR beta diversity per million T cells fell in a roughly linear fashion.

Through a sample-barcoded 5' primer and a J-beta primer mix, a second PCR was run for about 6 to 11 cycles. Using its own MiXCR run on the 5' RACE reads, TCRdb lists one record per CDR3 protein. In the table there are nearly 800,000 distinct CDR3 sequences, about 61% of which are singletons. Each donor gave roughly 9.2 milliliters of peripheral blood. The origin of this receptor is a man aged 40-50 years in good health. The sequenced sample was blood. This chain links TRBV27 with TRBJ2-1; maybe TRBD1 (6 bases). This CDR3 reads CASTRGRGFHNEQFF. CDR3 nucleotide sequence: TGTGCCAGCACCCGGGGCAGGGGTTTCCACAATGAGCAGTTCTTC.